Below are 21 T cell receptor beta chains sequenced from a single sample in a study of cytomegalovirus exposure and HLA in healthy donors. The PCR contained 60 Vbeta and 13 Jbeta primers. Here immunoSEQ multiplex PCR was the method, and the copy in TCRdb shows in-frame clones only, minus some. Listed are over 100,000 clones; 1.5% to 2% falls within the top ten. Sequencing used PBMCs. The source is a woman in her thirties or forties in good health and CMV-seropositive.

This chain joins TRBV28 and TRBJ2-1; the D gene is possibly TRBD2 (6 bases). Germline lookup yields CDR1 MDHEN and CDR2 SYDVKM. The CDR3 is made up of 16 amino acids. Trimming cost V 9 bases and J 0 bases, with 18 bases left between them. The CDR3 loop is CASIQGGRSSYNEQFF. The CDR3 bases are TGTGCCAGTATACAAGGAGGGAGGAGCTCCTACAATGAGCAGTTCTTC.

The chain uses TRBV4-3 and TRBJ2-7; D remains unclear. CDR1 and CDR2 (germline): LGHNA, YSLEER. The CDR3 has 14 residues. Trimming removed 1 base at V and 2 bases at J, with 9 bases between. The CDR3 loop is CASSQALSPYEQYF. CDR3 in DNA: TGCGCCAGCAGCCAAGCTTTGTCTCCCTACGAGCAGTACTTC.

V and J are TRBV6-1 and TRBJ1-6; D not certain. Germline V CDR1 and CDR2: MNHNS, SASEGT. The CDR3 length is 13 residues. V shed 7 bases and J shed 8 bases, with 12 bases lying between them. CDR3 sequence (DNA): TGTGCCAGCAACCCTTCCGGGGATTCACCCCTCCACTTT. This translates into CASNPSGDSPLHF.

The chain carries TRBV6-6 and TRBJ2-1; D is undetermined. The CDR3 covers 16 residues. CDR1 and CDR2 from the germline V gene are MNHNY and SVGAGI (reference sequence). The ends were cut back, 6 bases at V and 1 base at J, with 16 bases in the middle. CDR3 residues: CASSHHSRRSYNEQFF. CDR3 coding DNA: TGTGCCAGCAGCCACCATTCTAGACGGTCCTACAATGAGCAGTTCTTC.

This chain links TRBV2 with TRBJ2-7, with a tentative D call TRBD1 (5 bases). V lost 10 bases and J lost 0, with 25 bases in between. Germline CDR1 reads SNHLY; CDR2 reads FYNNEI. The CDR3 totals 17 residues. CDR3 DNA sequence: TGTGCCAACGCCCGAGGACACAAGGTTCAAAGCTCCTACGAGCAGTACTTC. As protein: CANARGHKVQSSYEQYF.

The chain joins TRBV6-6 to TRBJ2-5; D might be TRBD2 (6 bases). Germline lookup yields CDR1 MNHNY and CDR2 SVGAGI (reference sequence). CDR3 size: 13 residues. Trimming shortened V by 10 bases and J by 5 bases, and 17 bases separated the two germline ends. CDR3 region: CATHGGLEETQYF. CDR3 nucleotide sequence: TGTGCCACCCACGGGGGTCTAGAGGAGACCCAGTACTTC.

V usage is TRBV27 and J usage is TRBJ1-5; no definite D call. The CDR3 is made up of 13 amino acids. The germline V gene has CDR1 MNHEY and CDR2 SMNVEV (reference sequence). Trimming left V 2 bases short and J 7 bases short, with 9 bases between. DNA of the CDR3: TGTGCCAGCAGTTTAGGAGTCGGGCAGCCCCAGCATTTT. It yields the protein CASSLGVGQPQHF.

This chain joins TRBV28 and TRBJ2-2, with 8 positions matching TRBD2. The CDR3 covers 14 residues. The V segment lost 9 bases and the J segment 6 bases; nucleotides outside the gene matches: 9. Germline V gene lookup returns CDR1 MDHEN and CDR2 SYDVKM. In DNA form, the CDR3 reads TGTGCCAGTAGACGACTAGCGTTGGCCGGGGAGCTGTTTTTT. Translated: CASRRLALAGELFF.

The chain couples TRBV25-1 to TRBJ2-1, with a tentative D call TRBD1 (7 bases). Per germline, CDR1 MGHDK and CDR2 SYGVNS. V was clipped by 3 bases and J by 0 bases, with 15 bases between them. The CDR3 contains 17 residues. The CDR3 DNA reads as TGTGCCAGCAGTGATACGCGACAGGGAGGCTCCTACAATGAGCAGTTCTTC. Its protein product is CASSDTRQGGSYNEQFF.

This chain joins TRBV5-4 and TRBJ2-7; 9 bases line up with TRBD1. CDR1 is SGHNT, CDR2 YYREEE, per germline (reference sequence). V dropped 2 bases and J dropped 2; count of bases not matched to a gene: 5. CDR3 length: 15 residues. The DNA of the CDR3 is TGTGCCAGCAGCTTTAGGGGACAGGGCCCCTACGAGCAGTACTTC. Translating it yields CASSFRGQGPYEQYF.

The chain joins TRBV7-9 to TRBJ2-7; D may be TRBD1 (6 bases). The germline gives CDR1 SEHNR, CDR2 FQNEAQ (reference sequence). The CDR3 extends over 15 amino acids. The V and J ends lost 5 bases and 0 bases respectively, with 14 bases between them. CDR3 loop: CASSRTGQFSYEQYF. The DNA for the CDR3 is TGTGCCAGCAGCCGAACAGGACAGTTCTCCTACGAGCAGTACTTC.

The chain combines TRBV27 with TRBJ1-2; no clear D. Trimming pared 2 bases from V and 8 bases from J, leaving 9 bases between. The CDR3 has 12 residues. Germline V gene lookup returns CDR1 MNHEY and CDR2 SMNVEV (reference sequence). In DNA, the CDR3 is TGTGCCAGCAGTTTACGGGGATTCGGCTACACCTTC. Translated: CASSLRGFGYTF.

J is TRBJ1-4 and V is TRBV5-8, with D tentatively TRBD1 (5 bases). CDR3 length: 15 residues. Deletions cut 1 base from V and 8 bases from J, with 15 bases between. CDR1 is SGHTS, CDR2 YDEGEE, per germline. CDR3 bases: TGTGCCAGCAGCTTGTCGGGGGGAAGGAGCGAAAAACTGTTTTTT. Translated: CASSLSGGRSEKLFF.

V usage is TRBV5-1 and J usage is TRBJ2-4; TRBD1 matches at 7 bases. This CDR3 is built from 13 residues. Trimming took 4 bases from V and 5 from J; bases not matched to a gene: 3. The germline gives CDR1 SGHRS, CDR2 YFSETQ. In DNA, the CDR3 is TGCGCCAGCAGCCCCGGGACAGAAAACATTCAGTACTTC. This gives the protein CASSPGTENIQYF.

The chain couples TRBV2 to TRBJ2-1; 11 bases are a match to TRBD2. The CDR3 loop spans 15 amino acids. With 6 bases clipped from V and 6 bases from J, the junction kept 7 bases outside the gene matches. In germline, CDR1 is SNHLY, CDR2 FYNNEI. The CDR3 region has the DNA TGTGCCAGCAGCGCCCGCCTAGCGGGAGGCAATGAGCAGTTCTTC. Translation: CASSARLAGGNEQFF.

This rearrangement joins TRBV29-1 to TRBJ2-2, with 13 bases fitting TRBD2. From germline, CDR1 is SQVTM and CDR2 ANQGSEA. This CDR3 has 13 amino acids. J was trimmed by 8 bases and V by 6 bases; bases with no gene match: 3. The CDR3 DNA reads as TGCAGCGTCGGGACTAGCGGGATGGGGGAGCTGTTTTTT. Its protein is CSVGTSGMGELFF.

The rearrangement uses TRBV5-4 and TRBJ2-1, with 12 bases that match TRBD2. This CDR3 comprises 15 residues. V was pared by 4 bases and J by 6 bases, with 5 bases of the junction left unmatched. The germline CDR1 and CDR2 sequences are SGHNT and YYREEE (reference sequence). The CDR3 here is CASSETSGRSNEQFF. The CDR3 nucleotides read TGTGCCAGCAGCGAAACTAGCGGGAGGAGCAATGAGCAGTTCTTC.

The rearrangement uses TRBV13 and TRBJ1-6; possible D gene TRBD1, 6 bases. Trimming cost V 5 bases and J 10 bases, with 15 bases left between them. Germline lookup yields CDR1 PRHDT and CDR2 FYEKMQ (reference sequence). The CDR3 is 14 residues long. The CDR3 here is CASSLDGRGSPLHF. CDR3 nucleotides: TGTGCCAGCAGCCTCGACGGGAGGGGGTCACCCCTCCACTTT. Combining the CDR3 with reference TRBV13 and TRBJ1-6 gives the whole variable domain AAGVIQSPRHLIKEKRETATLKCYPIPRHDTVYWYQQGPGQDPQFLISFYEKMQSDKGSIPDRFSAQQFSDYHSELNMSSLELGDSALYFCASSLDGRGSPLHFGNGTRLTVT.

The rearrangement links TRBV18 to TRBJ2-7; maybe TRBD2 (5 bases). The CDR3 runs 14 residues. The V and J ends lost 1 base and 5 bases respectively, with 12 bases between them. CDR1 and CDR2 (germline): KGHSH, LQKENI. The CDR3 sequence is CASSPLRGSDEQYF. For the CDR3, the DNA is TGTGCCAGCTCACCACTTAGAGGGTCCGACGAGCAGTACTTC.

V is TRBV6-5 and J is TRBJ2-7; D unclear. Germline loops: CDR1 MNHEY, CDR2 SVGAGI. Between the trimmed V and J ends, which lost 2 bases and 0 bases, there was a span of 11 bases. The CDR3 runs 15 residues. The CDR3 DNA is TGTGCCAGCAGTTACGCCCAGGAACTCTCCTACGAGCAGTACTTC. Protein sequence: CASSYAQELSYEQYF.

CDR3 amino acids: CASSPNRGNYGYTF. CDR3 in DNA: TGTGCCAGCAGTCCGAATAGGGGTAACTATGGCTACACCTTC. This chain connects TRBV6-6 to TRBJ1-2; weak D call: TRBD1 (5 bases). With 5 bases removed from V and 1 base from J, the gap between germline ends came to 11 bases. This CDR3 has 14 amino acids. Germline V gene lookup returns CDR1 MNHNY and CDR2 SVGAGI (reference sequence).